This is a list of T cell receptor beta chains from one sample in a study of T cell responses to AZD1222 COVID-19 vaccine. Measured with immunoSEQ multiplex PCR; TCRdb has only the in-frame clones, and not every one. The profile shows 50,000 to 60,000 clones, about 87% of them singletons. The input for sequencing was peripheral blood, taken on day 0 of AZD1222 vaccination. The receptors derive from an adult in good health. Both conserved end residues are part of each CDR3. The order of the fields is D gene, V gene, J gene, clone size, CDR3 DNA, CDR3 protein. A D gene is named only where the DNA matches it firmly. Some rows have no size entry. The others give once, few or many, or a class for an expanded clone.

>NA|TRBV5-1|TRBJ1-4|NA
TGCGCCAGCAGCCCCAGGGCGGCGAATGAAAAACTGTTTTTT
CASSPRAANEKLFF
>NA|TRBV4-1|TRBJ1-5|NA
TGCGCCAGCAGCCAAAACACGGGTACAGCCCAGCATTTT
CASSQNTGTAQHF
>TRBD1|TRBV5-4|TRBJ2-5|NA
TGTGCCAGCAGCCCCCCCCAGGGGGAAGGGCAGACCCAGTACTTC
CASSPPQGEGQTQYF
>NA|TRBV19|TRBJ1-5|once
TGTGCCAGTAGCCGACCCAGGGTTTATCAGCCCCAGCATTTT
CASSRPRVYQPQHF
>NA|TRBV30|TRBJ2-3|NA
TGTGCCTGGAGGACGGGATCTAGCACAGATACGCAGTATTTT
CAWRTGSSTDTQYF
>TRBD1|TRBV6-5|TRBJ1-2|NA
TGTGCCAGCAGTTCCACCTTTCCAGGGGGCAGAGGCTACACCTTC
CASSSTFPGGRGYTF
>NA|TRBV4-1|TRBJ2-4|NA
TGCGCCAGCAGCCAAGATAGTCTTGTTTTAGGACTACCCAGTATCAAAAACATTCAGTACTTC
CASSQDSLVLGLPSIKNIQYF
>NA|TRBV5-1|TRBJ1-1|NA
TGCGCCAGCAGCTCTACAGGGAGCACTGAAGCTTTCTTT
CASSSTGSTEAFF
>TRBD1|TRBV15|TRBJ1-5|NA
TGTGCCACCAGCACCTCCGGACAGGGCCGGTCCCAGCCCCAGCATTTT
CATSTSGQGRSQPQHF
>NA|TRBV7-9|TRBJ2-5|NA
TGTGCCAGTTCACCCGGAGGGTTAGAGACCCAGTACTTC
CASSPGGLETQYF
>NA|TRBV7-3|TRBJ2-4|NA
TGTGCCAGCAGCTTAGGGCTACAAAACATTCAGTACTTC
CASSLGLQNIQYF
>NA|TRBV30|TRBJ2-5|NA
TGTGCCTGGAGCCCTCGACGGGGGTACCAAGAGACCCAGTACTTC
CAWSPRRGYQETQYF
>NA|TRBV27|TRBJ1-3|NA
TGTGCCAGCAGTCCGCGGGGGGGTGGTAGGGACACCATATATTTT
CASSPRGGGRDTIYF
>TRBD1|TRBV6-5|TRBJ1-6|NA
TGTGCCAGCAGTTCCGGGACAGAGAATTCACCCCTCCACTTT
CASSSGTENSPLHF
>NA|TRBV11-3|TRBJ2-1|NA
TGTGCCAGCAGCCGAATGGACTCAGTGTGGAATGAGCAGTTCTTC
CASSRMDSVWNEQFF
>NA|TRBV15|TRBJ1-2|NA
TGTGCCACCAGCGTCGACAGAAACTATGGCTACACCTTC
CATSVDRNYGYTF
>TRBD2|TRBV6-2/TRBV6-3|TRBJ2-1|NA
TGTGCCAGCAGTTACGGGGCGGGAGGGCCACCCAATGAGCAGTTCTTC
CASSYGAGGPPNEQFF
>NA|TRBV2|TRBJ2-1|NA
TGTGCCAGCAGGCCGGCTTTAGGGTCCTACAATGAGCAGTTCTTC
CASRPALGSYNEQFF
>NA|TRBV4-1|TRBJ2-7|once
TGCGCCAGCAGCCAAACAGGGGGGGCCTACGAGCAGTACTTC
CASSQTGGAYEQYF
>NA|TRBV27|TRBJ1-1|NA
TGTGCCAGCAGTTTCCAACTGAACACTGAAGCTTTCTTT
CASSFQLNTEAFF
>TRBD2|TRBV7-2|TRBJ2-1|NA
TGTGCCAGCAGCTTCACTAGCGGATCGAATGAGCAGTTCTTC
CASSFTSGSNEQFF
>NA|TRBV30|TRBJ2-1|NA
TGTGCCTGGAGTCCCGGACTCTACAATGAGCAGTTCTTC
CAWSPGLYNEQFF
>NA|TRBV6-5|TRBJ2-2|NA
TGTGCCAGCAGTTACTCCGGACAGTCTGACACCGGGGAGCTGTTTTTT
CASSYSGQSDTGELFF
>NA|TRBV5-1|TRBJ2-1|NA
TGCGCCAGCACCCCACCCAGTGGCGGAAGCTCCTACAATGAGCAGTTCTTC
CASTPPSGGSSYNEQFF
>NA|TRBV10-3|TRBJ2-1|NA
TGTGCCATCAGTGTAGATTGGACTAACTACAATGAGCAGTTCTTC
CAISVDWTNYNEQFF
>NA|TRBV24-1|TRBJ1-5|NA
TGTGCCACCAGTGAATCAGGAGCCTATAGCAATCAGCCCCAGCATTTT
CATSESGAYSNQPQHF
>NA|TRBV15|TRBJ1-1|NA
TGTGCCACCAGCAGAGATCAGCAGAACACTGAAGCTTTCTTT
CATSRDQQNTEAFF
>TRBD1|TRBV7-8|TRBJ1-5|NA
TGTGCCAGCAGCTCCGCTGGGACAGGCTATAGCAATCAGCCCCAGCATTTT
CASSSAGTGYSNQPQHF
>NA|TRBV30|TRBJ2-1|NA
TGTGCCTGGAGTCCCGGGACAATGATCAATGAGCAGTTCTTC
CAWSPGTMINEQFF
>NA|TRBV6-2/TRBV6-3|TRBJ1-2|NA
TGTGCCAGCAGCCCTGTGGCCGGACGGCACTATGGCTACACCTTC
CASSPVAGRHYGYTF
>NA|TRBV6-2/TRBV6-3|TRBJ2-7|NA
TGTGCCAGCAGTTACTCTAAGTACGAGCAGTACTTC
CASSYSKYEQYF
>TRBD1|TRBV6-5|TRBJ1-5|NA
TGTGCCACCGGCGGGGGACAGGGGCGGAATCAGCCCCAGCATTTT
CATGGGQGRNQPQHF
>NA|TRBV6-5|TRBJ2-2|NA
TGTGCCAGCAGTACCTTATCGAACACCGGGGAGCTGTTTTTT
CASSTLSNTGELFF
>NA|TRBV27|TRBJ2-1|NA
TGTGCCAGCAGTTTACCCGGTAGCTCCTACAATGAGCAGTTCTTC
CASSLPGSSYNEQFF
>NA|TRBV7-2|TRBJ1-5|NA
TGTGCCAGCAGCTTAGCCCCAGATCAGCCCCAGCATTTT
CASSLAPDQPQHF
>NA|TRBV29-1|TRBJ2-1|NA
TGCAGCGTTATACCAGGGAGAGAGCAGTTCTTC
CSVIPGREQFF
>NA|TRBV11-1|TRBJ2-5|NA
TGTGCCAGCAGCTTAGCCGGGAGAGGAGAGACCCAGTACTTC
CASSLAGRGETQYF
>NA|TRBV13|TRBJ2-7|NA
TGTGCCAGCAGCTTAGGCTCTTCCTACGAGCAGTACTTC
CASSLGSSYEQYF
>NA|TRBV12-5|TRBJ1-1|NA
TGTGCTAGTGGTTTCCTTACTGACGCAAAGGGCACTGAAGCTTTCTTT
CASGFLTDAKGTEAFF
>NA|TRBV11-3|TRBJ1-1|NA
TGTGCCAGCAGCGCCCTAGGCGGGGGAGGAACTGAAGCTTTCTTT
CASSALGGGGTEAFF
>NA|TRBV29-1|TRBJ1-1|NA
TGCAGCGCATCGACGGACAGTGAAGCTTTCTTT
CSASTDSEAFF
>NA|TRBV4-1|TRBJ2-3|NA
TGCGCCAGCAGCCAAGAAGGCGGCGGAGCCCCAGATACGCAGTATTTT
CASSQEGGGAPDTQYF
>TRBD2|TRBV6-5|TRBJ2-1|once
TGTGCCAGCAGGGGCGGGAGGGCCCCCTACAATGAGCAGTTCTTC
CASRGGRAPYNEQFF
>NA|TRBV6-2/TRBV6-3|TRBJ2-7|NA
TGTGCCAGCAGCCGGACGGGTGTCGAGCAGTACTTC
CASSRTGVEQYF
>NA|TRBV11-3|TRBJ1-1|NA
TGTGCCAGCAGCTTCACAGTCAAGGACGCTGAAGCTTTCTTT
CASSFTVKDAEAFF
>NA|TRBV2|TRBJ1-4|few
TGTGCCAGCAGTGAGGGGGGGCTTGATAATGAAAAACTGTTTTTT
CASSEGGLDNEKLFF
>NA|TRBV6-5|TRBJ1-1|NA
TGTGCCAGCAGTTATGGGGTACGGACTGAAGCTTTCTTT
CASSYGVRTEAFF
>NA|TRBV4-1|TRBJ2-3|NA
TGCGCCAGCAGCCAAGTAGGCGGTAGCACAGATACGCAGTATTTT
CASSQVGGSTDTQYF
>TRBD1|TRBV4-2|TRBJ1-5|NA
TGTGCCAGCAGCCAAGACGCGACAGGGGGCGGTAGCAATCAGCCCCAGCATTTT
CASSQDATGGGSNQPQHF
>NA|TRBV5-1|TRBJ2-2|NA
TGCGCCAGCAGCCCGACTGGACGGGACCCCGGGGAGCTGTTTTTT
CASSPTGRDPGELFF
>NA|TRBV4-3|TRBJ1-5|NA
TGCGCCAGCAGCCAACAAACAGGGTTCAATCAGCCCCAGCATTTT
CASSQQTGFNQPQHF
>NA|TRBV6-2/TRBV6-3|TRBJ2-3|NA
TGTGCCAGCAGTTACGCTGGACAGAGTGGAGATACGCAGTATTTT
CASSYAGQSGDTQYF
>NA|TRBV21-1|TRBJ1-4|NA
TGTGCCAGCAGCAAATTGGCAAATAATGAAAAACTGTTTTTT
CASSKLANNEKLFF
>NA|TRBV19|TRBJ2-7|few
TGTGCCAGTAGTAGAATCGGAACCTACGAGCAGTACTTC
CASSRIGTYEQYF
>NA|TRBV5-4|TRBJ2-5|NA
TGTGCCAGCAGCTATGACTATCTTCAAGAGACCCAGTACTTC
CASSYDYLQETQYF
>TRBD1|TRBV2|TRBJ1-3|NA
TGTGCCAGCAGTGAAGGACAGGGGAGTGGAAACACCATATATTTT
CASSEGQGSGNTIYF
>NA|TRBV19|TRBJ1-5|NA
TGTGCCAGTAGCCCCCCCCCTAATCAGCCCCAGCATTTT
CASSPPPNQPQHF
>TRBD2|TRBV25-1|TRBJ2-2|NA
TGTGCCAGCAGTGCACTAGCGGGAGTAACTGCCGGGGAGCTGTTTTTT
CASSALAGVTAGELFF
>NA|TRBV7-9|TRBJ1-1|NA
TGTGCCAGCGGACCTAAACGCCTGGGGAACACTGAAGCTTTCTTT
CASGPKRLGNTEAFF